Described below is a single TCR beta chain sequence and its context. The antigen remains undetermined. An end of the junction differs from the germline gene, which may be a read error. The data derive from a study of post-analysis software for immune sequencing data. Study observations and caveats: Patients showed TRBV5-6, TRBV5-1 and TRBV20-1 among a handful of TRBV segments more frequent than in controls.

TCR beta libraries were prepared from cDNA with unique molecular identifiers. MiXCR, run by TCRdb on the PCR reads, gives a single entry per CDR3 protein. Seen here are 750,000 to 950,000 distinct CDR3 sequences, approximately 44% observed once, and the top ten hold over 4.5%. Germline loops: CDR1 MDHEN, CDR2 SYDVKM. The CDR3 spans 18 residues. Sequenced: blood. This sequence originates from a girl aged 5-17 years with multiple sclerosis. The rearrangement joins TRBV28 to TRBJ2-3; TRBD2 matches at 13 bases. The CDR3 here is CASSLIGGTSGITDTQYF. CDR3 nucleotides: TGCGCCAGCAGTTTAATCGGAGGGACTAGCGGGATAACAGATACGCAGTATTTT.